This T cell receptor beta chain is from a study of blood T cells in healthy people across ages (dated by TCRdb to the mid-2010s). Context from the whole study: In model experiments, template switching captured about one uniquely barcoded TCR beta cDNA molecule for every two T cells. Age-related changes in TCR beta repertoire diversity were measured in the study by deep sequencing normalized with unique cDNA molecular identifiers. To avoid experimental bias, donors of different ages were distributed randomly across sequencing lanes. Using the same blood draw, the study looked at two additional independent replicas of 1 million unique cDNA reads for two donors, one aged 18 to 30 and the other aged 80 or older. The donors were divided into four age groups: young (average around 17 years), middle-aged (about 39), aged (roughly 60) and long-lived (about 90).

This clonotype has only a few counts. The antigen it binds to is not known. It has no much larger one-base neighbor in the sample; base qualities were not kept. Results and caveats for the whole study, not just this receptor: As age increased, observed TCR beta diversity per million T cells dropped in a roughly linear way, and a significant reduction was already evident by age 40. The long-lived group showed more naive CD4+ T cells, fewer expanded clones and increased TCR diversity than the aged group, suggesting age selection. Since profiling was done on bulk unsorted PBMCs, naive and antigen-experienced compartments could not be conclusively compared. Because the CMV infection status of the donors was unknown, age-related changes in expanded clonotypes may potentially have been confounded. A strong correlation was found between observed TCR beta diversity and the percentage of naive T cells measured by flow cytometry. Estimates of total diversity based on one million sequenced T cells were considered lower bounds and underestimates.

The library came from 5' RACE. The instrument given in TCRdb is Illumina HiSeq 2500. A second roughly 6 to 12 cycle PCR used a sample-barcoded 5' primer and a J-beta primer mix. A template-switch 5' adaptor carrying 12 random nucleotides introduced a unique molecular identifier onto each TCR beta cDNA molecule. Each sample yielded at least 2.5 million CDR3-containing paired-end reads. All of the RNA was converted into first-strand cDNA using the Mint cDNA synthesis kit, with a TRBC-specific oligonucleotide serving as the primer. All cDNA was treated with uracil-DNA glycosylase and then went through a first 18-cycle PCR with the universal primers M1SS and BC2_uni_R. Processing in the source paper ran as follows. Normalization of each sample was performed by random selection of 1 million high-quality reads, each carrying a distinct molecular identifier. Reads with shared molecular identifiers were discarded instead of being binned into consensus sequences. MiTCR, set to a Q25 quality threshold and the strictest error-elimination algorithm, was used for CDR3 identification, clonotype clustering and error correction. A nonparametric unseen species model with Euler transformation was used to estimate a lower bound on total TCR beta diversity. TCRdb itself trimmed the public reads at Q25 with fastp, ran MiXCR and retained productive beta chains. Records with the same CDR3 protein are collapsed into one entry carrying the most frequent genes and DNA. TCRdb, not the original authors, processed these V and J calls. The sample data list around 1.1 million distinct CDR3 sequences, and about two fifths of these were observed just once. The ten biggest clones cover less than 15% of the sample.

Trimming removed 2 bases from V and 7 bases from J; the gene matches leave 4 bases unexplained. Inclusive of the bounding cysteine and phenylalanine, the CDR3 is 13 residues long. Of the read, only the CDR3 DNA is kept; its 39 bases are in frame from base 1. CDR1 SGHVS and CDR2 FQNEAQ are derived from the germline V gene. Systemically healthy Caucasian individuals from Russia, some 38 in total and aged roughly 6 to 90 years, were included as donors. Approximately 10 milliliters of peripheral blood were collected from each donor into EDTA-treated Vacutainer tubes. Ficoll-Paque density-gradient centrifugation was used to isolate PBMCs, with at least 6.5 million obtained per sample. Total RNA was extracted from PBMCs with Trizol reagent, with at least 6 micrograms obtained per sample. Naive CD45RAhigh/CD27high T cell percentages were measured by flow cytometry on a PBMC aliquot from every donor.

The receptor chain draws on TRBV7-8 and TRBJ1-1; TRBD1 lines up with 7 middle nucleotides. The TCR sequence derives from a man younger than 35 in good health. Sequencing used blood. The DNA sequence is TGTGCCAGCAGCTTAAGACGGGACAGTGAAGCTTTCTTT. This gives the protein CASSLRRDSEAFF.